This T cell receptor beta chain is from a study of regulatory T cells in long-lasting Graves disease. Arm-PCR of CDR3 regions with iRepertoire HTBI primers generated TCR beta libraries. TCRdb re-derived calls from the multiplex PCR reads in MiXCR, one entry per CDR3 protein. The sample yields 550,000 to 650,000 distinct CDR3 sequences, roughly a sixth seen once. The time point here: newly diagnosed GD, antithyroid drugs for less than 3 months. There was RNA extracted from PBMCs, and the TCR library was made from it. Deletions cut 1 base from V and 1 base from J, with 4 bases between. The CDR3 is 13 residues long. Looked up from germline, CDR1 is SGHAT and CDR2 is FQNNGV. This same sample was also taken into another study, of T cells in Graves' hyperthyroidism and ophthalmopathy.

The chain recombines TRBV11-2 with TRBJ2-5, with D unclear. This clonotype was sampled from a young man with Graves disease. The source was peripheral blood mononuclear cells (PBMCs), collected at new diagnosis, from a patient treated with antithyroid drugs. The CDR3 region is CASSLAFQETQYF. DNA for the CDR3: TGTGCCAGCAGCTTAGCTTTCCAAGAGACCCAGTACTTC.